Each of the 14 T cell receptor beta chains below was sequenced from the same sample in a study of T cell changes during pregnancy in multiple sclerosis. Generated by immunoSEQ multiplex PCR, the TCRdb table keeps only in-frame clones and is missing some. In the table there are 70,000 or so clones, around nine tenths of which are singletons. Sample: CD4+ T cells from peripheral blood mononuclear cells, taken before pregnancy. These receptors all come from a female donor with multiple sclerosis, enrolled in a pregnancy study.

The CDR3 DNA reads TGCAGCGTTCCCCCAAAAGCGGACAGGGGCCTGATCACTGAAGCTTTCTTT. This codes for CSVPPKADRGLITEAFF. The chain employs TRBV29-1 and TRBJ1-1; 9 nucleotides line up with TRBD1. This CDR3 has 17 residues. V lost 5 bases and J lost 4; bases outside the gene matches: 17. The germline V gene encodes CDR1 SQVTM and CDR2 ANQGSEA.

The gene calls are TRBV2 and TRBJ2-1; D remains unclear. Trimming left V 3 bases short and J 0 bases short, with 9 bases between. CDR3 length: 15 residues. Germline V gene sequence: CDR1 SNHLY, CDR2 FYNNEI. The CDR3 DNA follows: TGTGCCAGCAGTGACCCCAAAAACTCCTACAATGAGCAGTTCTTC. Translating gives CASSDPKNSYNEQFF. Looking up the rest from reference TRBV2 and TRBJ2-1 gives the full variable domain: EPEVTQTPSHQVTQMGQEVILRCVPISNHLYFYWYRQILGQKVEFLVSFYNNEISEKSEIFDDQFSVERPDGSNFTLKIRSTKLEDSAMYFCASSDPKNSYNEQFFGPGTRLTVL.

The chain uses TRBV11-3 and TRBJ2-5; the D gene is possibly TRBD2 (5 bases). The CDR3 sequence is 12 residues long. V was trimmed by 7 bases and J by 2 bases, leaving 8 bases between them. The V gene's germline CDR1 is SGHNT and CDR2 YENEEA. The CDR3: CASKGGQETQYF. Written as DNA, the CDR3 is TGTGCCAGCAAAGGAGGACAAGAGACCCAGTACTTC.

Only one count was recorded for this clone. CDR3 region: CASKVRGYYEQYF. The CDR3 DNA sequence: TGTGCCAGCAAGGTTCGGGGGTACTACGAGCAGTACTTC. This chain links TRBV6-1 with TRBJ2-7; D is possibly TRBD2 (6 bases). The CDR3 is made up of 13 amino acids. Trimming stripped 7 bases from V and 3 bases from J, with 13 bases between. CDR1 and CDR2 from the germline V gene are MNHNS and SASEGT.

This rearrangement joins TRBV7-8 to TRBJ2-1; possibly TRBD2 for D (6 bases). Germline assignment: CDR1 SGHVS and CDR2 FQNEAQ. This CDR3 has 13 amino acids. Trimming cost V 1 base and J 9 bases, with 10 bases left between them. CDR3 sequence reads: CASSLEGAGEQFF. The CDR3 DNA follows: TGTGCCAGCAGCTTAGAAGGAGCGGGTGAGCAGTTCTTC.

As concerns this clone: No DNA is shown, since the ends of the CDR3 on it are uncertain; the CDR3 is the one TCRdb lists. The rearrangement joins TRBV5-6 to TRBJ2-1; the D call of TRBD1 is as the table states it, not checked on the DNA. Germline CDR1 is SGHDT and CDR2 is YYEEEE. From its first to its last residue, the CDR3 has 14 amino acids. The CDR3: CASNSGQGGNEQFF.

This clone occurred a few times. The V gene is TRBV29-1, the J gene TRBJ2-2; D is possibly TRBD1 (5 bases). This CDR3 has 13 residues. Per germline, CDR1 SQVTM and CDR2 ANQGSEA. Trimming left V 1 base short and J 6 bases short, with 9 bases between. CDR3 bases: TGCAGCGTTGAAGTCTGGGGCGCCGGGGAGCTGTTTTTT. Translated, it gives CSVEVWGAGELFF.

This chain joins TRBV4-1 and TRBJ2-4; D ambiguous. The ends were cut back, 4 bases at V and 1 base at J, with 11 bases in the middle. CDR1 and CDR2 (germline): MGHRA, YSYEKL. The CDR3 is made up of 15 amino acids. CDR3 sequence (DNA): TGCGCCAGCAGCCTTCCCCGGAGTGCCAAAAACATTCAGTACTTC. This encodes CASSLPRSAKNIQYF.

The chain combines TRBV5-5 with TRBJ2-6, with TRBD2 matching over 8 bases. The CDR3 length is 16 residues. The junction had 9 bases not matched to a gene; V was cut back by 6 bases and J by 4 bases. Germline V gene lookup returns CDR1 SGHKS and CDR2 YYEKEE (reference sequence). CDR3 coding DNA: TGTGCCAGCAACCTCCCGGGAGGGTCAGGGGCCAACGTCCTGACTTTC. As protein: CASNLPGGSGANVLTF. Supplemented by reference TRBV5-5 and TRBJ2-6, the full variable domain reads DAGVTQSPTHLIKTRGQQVTLRCSPISGHKSVSWYQQVLGQGPQFIFQYYEKEERGRGNFPDRFSARQFPNYSSELNVNALLLGDSALYLCASNLPGGSGANVLTFGAGSRLTVL.

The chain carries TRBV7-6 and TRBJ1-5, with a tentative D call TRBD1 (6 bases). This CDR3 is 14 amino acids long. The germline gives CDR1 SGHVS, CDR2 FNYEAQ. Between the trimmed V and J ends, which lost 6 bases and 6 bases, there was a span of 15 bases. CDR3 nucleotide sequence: TGTGCCAGCAGTTCAGTCAGGGGCGGTCAGCCCCAGCATTTT. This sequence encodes CASSSVRGGQPQHF.

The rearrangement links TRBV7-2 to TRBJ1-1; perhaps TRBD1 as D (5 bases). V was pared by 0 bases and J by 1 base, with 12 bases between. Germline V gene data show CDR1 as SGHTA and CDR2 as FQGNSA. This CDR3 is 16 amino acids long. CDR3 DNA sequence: TGTGCCAGCAGCTTAGCGTGGAGGGGCGGGAACACTGAAGCTTTCTTT. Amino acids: CASSLAWRGGNTEAFF.

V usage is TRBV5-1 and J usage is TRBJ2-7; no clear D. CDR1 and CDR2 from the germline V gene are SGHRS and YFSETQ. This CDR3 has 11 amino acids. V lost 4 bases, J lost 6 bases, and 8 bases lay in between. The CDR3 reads CASSDLGEQYF. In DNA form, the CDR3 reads TGCGCCAGCAGCGACTTGGGCGAGCAGTACTTC.

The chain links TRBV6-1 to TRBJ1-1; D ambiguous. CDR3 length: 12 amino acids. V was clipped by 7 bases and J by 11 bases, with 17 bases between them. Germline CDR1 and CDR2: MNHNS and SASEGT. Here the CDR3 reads CASMETGVRAFF. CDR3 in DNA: TGTGCCAGCATGGAGACGGGAGTACGGGCTTTCTTT.

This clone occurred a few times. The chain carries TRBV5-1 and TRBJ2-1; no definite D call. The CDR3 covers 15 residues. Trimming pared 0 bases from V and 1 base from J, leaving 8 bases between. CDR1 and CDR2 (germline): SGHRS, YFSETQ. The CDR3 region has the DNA TGCGCCAGCAGCTTGGGAGCTTCTTCCTACAATGAGCAGTTCTTC. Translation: CASSLGASSYNEQFF.